In this sample, the clone carrying this T cell receptor (beta chain) turned up once. The antigen is undetermined. This record belongs to a study of T cell responses to AZD1222 COVID-19 vaccine. Notes on the study in general: Rises in breadth and depth of Spike-specific TCRs came after two AZD1222 doses. Only a handful of AZD1222 recipients, more than five in all, had baseline seropositivity. Nearly half of spike-specific TCRs reportedly target variant regions that are unmutated in the B.1.351 and B.1.1.7 variants.

Generated by immunoSEQ multiplex PCR, the TCRdb table keeps only in-frame clones and is missing some. Among roughly 120,000 clones listed, roughly 93% were seen once. The receptor was derived from an adult who received the AZD1222 COVID-19 vaccine. Sequences were derived from peripheral blood, sampled 28 days after the second AZD1222 dose.

The CDR3 loop is CASSSSRGNQPQHF. In DNA form, the CDR3 reads TGTGCCAGCAGCTCAAGCAGGGGCAATCAGCCCCAGCATTTT. V usage is TRBV7-9 and J usage is TRBJ1-5; D is possibly TRBD1 (5 bases). V gave up 4 bases and J gave up 2 bases, with 9 bases separating them. This CDR3 is built from 14 residues. Germline V CDR1 and CDR2: SEHNR, FQNEAQ (reference sequence). Combining the CDR3 with reference TRBV7-9 and TRBJ1-5 gives the whole variable domain DTGVSQNPRHKITKRGQNVTFRCDPISEHNRLYWYRQTLGQGPEFLTYFQNEAQLEKSRLLSDRFSAERPKGSFSTLEIQRTEQGDSAMYLCASSSSRGNQPQHFGDGTRLSIL.